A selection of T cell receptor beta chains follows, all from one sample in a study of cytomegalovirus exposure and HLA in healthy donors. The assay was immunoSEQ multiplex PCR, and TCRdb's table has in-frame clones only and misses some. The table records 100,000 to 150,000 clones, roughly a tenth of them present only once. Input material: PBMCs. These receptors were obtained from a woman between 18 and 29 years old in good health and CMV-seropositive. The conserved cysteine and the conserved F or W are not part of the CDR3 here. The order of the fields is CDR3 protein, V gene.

cdr3_aa: ASSGTEVYEQY
v_call: TRBV6-1

cdr3_aa: ASSRNMNTEAF
v_call: TRBV7-9

cdr3_aa: ASSPSTGSTENNEKLF
v_call: TRBV18

cdr3_aa: ASSGRADEQY
v_call: TRBV19

cdr3_aa: ASRGQGPNTEAF
v_call: TRBV6-5

cdr3_aa: ASSTRTSVYEQY
v_call: TRBV19

cdr3_aa: ASSFRGGRGDEQF
v_call: TRBV11-3

cdr3_aa: ALNQRHGTEAF
v_call: TRBV30

cdr3_aa: ASSLGDSYTGELF
v_call: TRBV5-1

cdr3_aa: ASSSVQGRGQPQH
v_call: TRBV2

cdr3_aa: ASSGQGSITGELF
v_call: TRBV18

cdr3_aa: ASSVNSFTDTQY
v_call: TRBV9

cdr3_aa: ASSQTSTDTQY
v_call: TRBV6-1

cdr3_aa: ASRLYTGTGGRGRETQY
v_call: TRBV23-1

cdr3_aa: ASSLTSSGSYEQY
v_call: TRBV4-1

cdr3_aa: ASSPQQGSGSYEQY
v_call: TRBV18

cdr3_aa: AISESTTGAEAF
v_call: TRBV10-3

cdr3_aa: ASTTGGANVLT
v_call: TRBV28

cdr3_aa: ASSPPPRQQETQY
v_call: TRBV7-9

cdr3_aa: ASSLPSQEGNYGYT
v_call: TRBV11-3

cdr3_aa: AISGRGGGELF
v_call: TRBV30

cdr3_aa: ASSFEDRANTGELF
v_call: TRBV28

cdr3_aa: ASSLDPTYEQY
v_call: TRBV11-2

cdr3_aa: ASSLDLGAADYGYT
v_call: TRBV5-5

cdr3_aa: ASSSDVGGRQPQH
v_call: TRBV7-9

cdr3_aa: AERTNDEQY
v_call: TRBV7-9

cdr3_aa: ASSPQGSSGNTIY
v_call: TRBV14

cdr3_aa: ASSLADKTEAF
v_call: TRBV7-9

cdr3_aa: ASSWGVQEQF
v_call: TRBV7-9

cdr3_aa: ASSQKLTRDEQY
v_call: TRBV5-1

cdr3_aa: ASSGEVNTEAF
v_call: TRBV2

cdr3_aa: ASSRSGAYEQY
v_call: TRBV6-1

cdr3_aa: SVEPRLEGWAF
v_call: TRBV29-1

cdr3_aa: ASKLAGDYNEQF
v_call: TRBV5-1

cdr3_aa: AGSLELAGSYNEQF
v_call: TRBV5-6

cdr3_aa: SVTGSYNEQF
v_call: TRBV29-1

cdr3_aa: ASSPNHRNTEAF
v_call: TRBV7-3

cdr3_aa: ASSRPSGQGNTEAF
v_call: TRBV18

cdr3_aa: ASRRGGRGEQY
v_call: TRBV11-2

cdr3_aa: ASRLAVSSYEQY
v_call: TRBV2

cdr3_aa: ASSPRFNTEAF
v_call: TRBV19

cdr3_aa: ASSQALGEQF
v_call: TRBV4-1

cdr3_aa: SVGTGGRTEAF
v_call: TRBV29-1

cdr3_aa: ASSSDDSYYNEQF
v_call: TRBV7-9

cdr3_aa: ASSRTGDLYQPQH
v_call: TRBV2

cdr3_aa: ASSLPGQRNTIY
v_call: TRBV19

cdr3_aa: ASSNGNGNTIY
v_call: TRBV2